This T cell receptor beta chain came from a study of blood T cell repertoires in COVID-19. Study-level background: Nucleic acid was either cDNA or gDNA, and it came from T cells, B-cell-depleted T cells, or PBMCs.

Some clones are missing from TCRdb's copy, which holds only in-frame ones; the method was immunoSEQ multiplex PCR. The table shows 200,000 to 250,000 clones, with approximately 85% occurring only once. Recruitment covered over 20 US areas and drew participants whose ages spanned roughly 18 to 89 years. The CDR3 consists of 13 residues. Trimming took off 1 base at V and 2 bases at J, with 5 bases between the two ends. Germline V gene data show CDR1 as SNHLY and CDR2 as FYNNEI. The source of this sequence is a woman aged 45-65 years with acute COVID-19. The chain uses TRBV2 and TRBJ1-2; no clear D. The sample taken for sequencing was PBMCs or T cells enriched from blood (not recorded which). The CDR3, as DNA: TGTGCCAGCAGTGAAGGGCAGAACTATGGCTACACCTTC. This translates into CASSEGQNYGYTF.